The clone carrying this T cell receptor (beta chain) was detected a few times. The authors' processing: Junction-only sequences without quality scores came from ImmunoSEQ, so filtering differed. Clones were read by immunoSEQ multiplex PCR, and TCRdb kept only the in-frame ones, dropping some. That table is the source of V, J and clone size, and D and trimming were worked out from the DNA. This table holds fewer than 600,000 clones, approximately 77% found once. These data originate in a study of shared clonotypes between healthy human individuals. The germline V gene encodes CDR1 GTSNPN and CDR2 SVGIG (reference sequence). The CDR3 length is 13 residues. Unmatched junction bases numbered 4, after V lost 3 bases and J lost 3 bases.

The chain has TRBV30 and TRBJ1-2, with 7 bases that match TRBD1. The TCR sequence derives from a woman aged 40 to 50 in good health. Some clones in this sample may be carry-over from other donors' samples. Sequencing input: PBMCs. As DNA, the CDR3 is TGTGCCTGGAGATCAGGGGGGGACTATGGCTACACCTTC. This gives the protein CAWRSGGDYGYTF.